This passage covers 22 T cell receptor beta chains from one sample sequenced in a study of Graves' ophthalmopathy and Graves' hyperthyroidism. The authors amplified TCR beta CDR3 regions from RNA transcripts. A first-round RT-PCR used HTBI primers, followed by a second-round multiplex PCR. MiXCR, run by TCRdb on the multiplex PCR reads, gives a single entry per CDR3 protein. The table records a few hundred thousand distinct CDR3 sequences, about 17% of them present only once. Sample: peripheral blood. Receptor source: an adult woman with stable Graves' hyperthyroidism.

This clonotype was observed many times. The CDR3 is CASSVDSRLAGKETQYF. The CDR3 DNA follows: TGTGCCAGCAGTGTGGACAGCAGACTAGCGGGAAAGGAGACCCAGTACTTC. The chain couples TRBV6-4 to TRBJ2-5, with 11 bases identical to TRBD2. The J segment lost 5 bases and the V segment lost 4 bases, leaving 12 bases of the junction unmatched. CDR1 and CDR2 from the germline V gene are MRHNA and SNTAGT. The CDR3 is made up of 17 amino acids.

This clonotype was seen ten or more times. V and J are TRBV5-5 and TRBJ1-5; no reliable D call. V lost 4 bases to trimming and J lost 7 bases, with 15 bases between them. The CDR3 extends over 14 amino acids. Per germline, CDR1 SGHKS and CDR2 YYEKEE (reference sequence). In DNA form, the CDR3 reads TGTGCCAGCAGCCTCCACTGGGGAGGACAGCCCCAGCATTTT. Amino acids: CASSLHWGGQPQHF.

This clonotype was found many times. V is TRBV6-2 or TRBV6-3 and J is TRBJ2-7, with no clear D. Germline V lookup: CDR1 MNHEY, CDR2 SVGEGT. Trimming left V 0 bases short and J 0 bases short, with 9 bases between. The CDR3 covers 15 residues. The CDR3 region is CASSYSYWSSYEQYF. CDR3 in DNA: TGTGCCAGCAGTTACTCATACTGGAGCTCCTACGAGCAGTACTTC.

This clonotype showed up many times. The CDR3 coding sequence is TGTGCCTGGAGTAGGCGTCCCTTGGGCCCCGGGGCCAACGTCCTGACTTTC. Protein sequence: CAWSRRPLGPGANVLTF. This rearrangement joins TRBV30 to TRBJ2-6, with D hard to call. This CDR3 has 17 amino acids. Germline lookup yields CDR1 GTSNPN and CDR2 SVGIG (reference sequence). V lost 2 bases, J lost 4 bases, and 18 bases lay in between.

This clonotype was detected many times. This chain uses TRBV2 with TRBJ2-5; the D call may be TRBD1 or TRBD2 (6 bases each). This CDR3 spans 13 amino acids. With 10 bases removed from V and 5 bases from J, the gap between germline ends came to 17 bases. CDR1 is SNHLY and CDR2 is FYNNEI in the germline V gene. The CDR3 nucleotides are TGTGCCAACAGGAGGGGACAAGGGGAGACCCAGTACTTC. It is translated as CANRRGQGETQYF. Combining the CDR3 with reference TRBV2 and TRBJ2-5 gives the whole variable domain EPEVTQTPSHQVTQMGQEVILRCVPISNHLYFYWYRQILGQKVEFLVSFYNNEISEKSEIFDDQFSVERPDGSNFTLKIRSTKLEDSAMYFCANRRGQGETQYFGPGTRLLVL.

This clonotype came up a few times. The V and J genes are TRBV6-1 and TRBJ1-1, with 7 positions matching TRBD1. This CDR3 region has 16 residues. CDR1 MNHNS and CDR2 SASEGT come from the germline V gene. V lost 2 bases to trimming and J lost 0 bases; unmatched junction nucleotides: 6. The CDR3 region is CASSEWQGVMNTEAFF. The CDR3, as DNA: TGTGCCAGCAGTGAATGGCAGGGGGTTATGAACACTGAAGCTTTCTTT.

This clonotype has a count of ten or more. The chain joins TRBV20-1 to TRBJ1-1; the D is unclear. From germline, CDR1 is DFQATT and CDR2 SNEGSKA (reference sequence). Trimming stripped 5 bases from V and 5 bases from J, with 15 bases between. The CDR3 spans 13 residues. The CDR3 sequence is CSARPPGGTEAFF. CDR3 in DNA: TGCAGTGCTCGCCCCCCGGGAGGAACTGAAGCTTTCTTT.

This clonotype was observed a handful of times. This sequence joins TRBV7-9 and TRBJ2-7; TRBD2 matches 9 bases. This CDR3 is built from 15 residues. Germline CDR1 reads SEHNR; CDR2 reads FQNEAQ (reference sequence). V lost 3 bases, J lost 2 bases, and 5 bases stayed unmatched. CDR3 nucleotides: TGTGCCAGCAGCTTTAGGACTAGCGAGGCCTACGAGCAGTACTTC. Its translation: CASSFRTSEAYEQYF.

This clonotype was detected ten times or more. The chain is built from TRBV24-1 and TRBJ2-6; 8 nucleotides agree with TRBD1. With V trimmed by 5 bases and J by 0 bases, 8 bases remained unmatched. The CDR3 covers 18 residues. Per the germline V gene, CDR1 is KGHDR and CDR2 is SFDVKD. CDR3 residues: CATSGRDRKNSGANVLTF. CDR3 DNA sequence: TGTGCCACCAGTGGGAGGGACAGGAAGAACTCTGGGGCCAACGTCCTGACTTTC.

This clonotype has a count of ten or more. V gene TRBV12-5 combines with J gene TRBJ1-1, with 8 bases lining up with TRBD1. V dropped 1 base and J dropped 5; count of bases not matched to a gene: 0. Germline CDR1 and CDR2: LGHNT and FRNRAP. The length of the CDR3 is 13 residues. The CDR3 protein is CASGLGTGTEAFF. As DNA, the CDR3 is TGTGCTAGTGGTTTGGGGACAGGGACTGAAGCTTTCTTT.

The table lists this clonotype with many counts. The chain combines TRBV12-5 with TRBJ1-6; TRBD1 matches at 12 bases. V was clipped by 7 bases and J by 13 bases; unmatched bases: 14. The CDR3 covers 16 residues. The germline V gene has CDR1 LGHNT and CDR2 FRNRAP. The CDR3 loop reads CASVDRGTGGRGPLHF. In DNA form, the CDR3 reads TGTGCTAGTGTCGACCGGGGGACAGGGGGCCGTGGCCCCCTCCACTTT.

This clonotype was recorded many times. V is TRBV28 and J is TRBJ2-7; TRBD2 aligns across 8 bases. V dropped 2 bases and J dropped 6; count of bases not matched to a gene: 0. The CDR3 has 12 amino acids. Germline V gene lookup returns CDR1 MDHEN and CDR2 SYDVKM. The CDR3 nucleotides read TGTGCCAGCAGTTTAGGGACTAGCGAGCAGTACTTC. It is translated as CASSLGTSEQYF. The whole variable domain, filled in from reference TRBV28 and TRBJ2-7, reads DVKVTQSSRYLVKRTGEKVFLECVQDMDHENMFWYRQDPGLGLRLIYFSYDVKMKEKGDIPEGYSVSREKKERFSLILESASTNQTSMYLCASSLGTSEQYFGPGTRLTVT.

Many counts were recorded for this clonotype. This chain uses TRBV30 with TRBJ1-1; D not certain. Trimming stripped 3 bases from V and 1 base from J, with 9 bases between. This CDR3 spans 13 amino acids. Germline V lookup: CDR1 GTSNPN, CDR2 SVGIG (reference sequence). This chain's CDR3 is CAWSLDRNTEAFF. The DNA of the CDR3 is TGTGCCTGGAGCCTCGATAGGAACACTGAAGCTTTCTTT.

This clonotype was seen many times. V usage is TRBV7-2 and J usage is TRBJ2-7; the match to TRBD1 covers 9 bases. The germline V gene has CDR1 SGHTA and CDR2 FQGNSA. The CDR3 runs to 15 residues. V shed 2 bases and J 4 bases; nucleotides not matched to a gene: 6. The CDR3 loop reads CASSLTGGAAYEQYF. The CDR3 DNA is TGTGCCAGCAGCTTAACAGGGGGCGCAGCGTACGAGCAGTACTTC.

In this sample, this clonotype turned up many times. The chain has TRBV18 and TRBJ2-5, with TRBD1 identical over 10 bases. J gave up 4 bases and V 6 bases, and 11 bases lay outside the gene matches. This CDR3 spans 16 amino acids. CDR1 is KGHSH, CDR2 LQKENI, per germline. In DNA, the CDR3 is TGTGCCAGCTCGGGATGGACAGGGGGTGTTGGAGAGACCCAGTACTTC. Its protein is CASSGWTGGVGETQYF.

This clonotype was counted many times. The chain has TRBV29-1 and TRBJ1-1, with no clear D. This CDR3 contains 11 residues. Looked up from germline, CDR1 is SQVTM and CDR2 is ANQGSEA. V was cut by 4 bases and J by 5 bases, with 8 bases left in between. CDR3 sequence (DNA): TGCAGCGTTGTAACTGGTACTGAAGCTTTCTTT. As protein: CSVVTGTEAFF.

In this sample, this clonotype turned up many times. The chain carries TRBV28 and TRBJ1-5, with 8 bases matching TRBD1. J lost 4 bases, V lost 1 base, and 9 bases had no gene match. CDR3 length: 17 residues. The germline V gene encodes CDR1 MDHEN and CDR2 SYDVKM. DNA of the CDR3: TGTGCCAGCAGTTTATCGGGACAGGCCCGCATGAATCAGCCCCAGCATTTT. Its protein product is CASSLSGQARMNQPQHF.

At least ten counts were recorded for this clonotype. This sequence joins TRBV19 and TRBJ1-5, with D possibly matching TRBD1 (5 bases). This CDR3 comprises 14 residues. Trimming pared 3 bases from V and 7 bases from J, leaving 13 bases between. Germline V gene lookup returns CDR1 LNHDA and CDR2 SQIVND (reference sequence). DNA of the CDR3: TGTGCCAGTAGTATTCTCGGGGCCCGGCAGCCCCAGCATTTT. It yields the protein CASSILGARQPQHF.

The chain uses TRBV18 and TRBJ2-3, with 9 bases identical to TRBD2. This CDR3 is 18 amino acids long. The ends lost 3 bases at V and 4 bases at J; junction bases unmatched: 14. The germline gives CDR1 KGHSH, CDR2 LQKENI. The CDR3 sequence is CASSPPLWRGGEADTQYF. CDR3 in DNA: TGTGCCAGCTCACCCCCCCTATGGCGGGGGGGAGAGGCAGATACGCAGTATTTT.

The rearrangement joins TRBV20-1 to TRBJ2-7; 9 bases line up with TRBD1. V was clipped by 0 bases and J by 3 bases; unmatched bases: 9. This CDR3 spans 16 amino acids. The V gene's germline CDR1 is DFQATT and CDR2 SNEGSKA (reference sequence). The CDR3 is CSARDQGTGRVYEQYF. Written as DNA, the CDR3 is TGCAGTGCTAGAGATCAAGGGACAGGGAGGGTCTACGAGCAGTACTTC.

This clonotype was detected many times. V is TRBV12-3 or TRBV12-4 and J is TRBJ1-1; a possible D gene is TRBD1 (6 bases). The CDR3 is 13 amino acids. V lost 7 bases and J lost 5, with 14 bases in between. The CDR3 sequence: CASIGGGRTEAFF. As DNA, the CDR3 is TGTGCCAGCATTGGTGGGGGGCGGACTGAAGCTTTCTTT.

As to this clonotype: At one boundary the junction diverges from the germline segment, which might be a read error. The V call is TRBV6-2 or TRBV6-3, the J call TRBJ2-5, with D hard to call. CDR1 and CDR2 (germline): MNHEY, SVGEGT. This CDR3 region has 11 residues. The CDR3 region is CASSYGETQDF. DNA of the CDR3: TGTGCCAGCAGTTACGGAGAGACCCAAGACTTC.